The 14 T cell receptor beta chains presented below share a single source sample, sequenced in a study of cytomegalovirus exposure and HLA in healthy donors. PCR was performed using 60 Vbeta and 13 Jbeta primers. The repertoire was sequenced with immunoSEQ multiplex PCR; TCRdb's copy has only in-frame clones and lacks some. The table records about 85,000 clones, more than 75% of them present only once. The sample comprised PBMCs. All receptors derive from a woman in her forties or fifties in good health and CMV-seropositive.

This sequence joins TRBV10-1 and TRBJ1-3; weak D call: TRBD1 (5 bases). CDR3 length: 15 residues. Per germline, CDR1 WNHNN and CDR2 SYGVQD (reference sequence). Trimming took 5 bases from V and 0 from J, leaving 11 bases between them. CDR3 DNA: TGCGCCAGCAGTCCGGACATCTACTCTGGAAACACCATATATTTT. It specifies CASSPDIYSGNTIYF.

The chain combines TRBV6-4 with TRBJ1-5; TRBD1 matches 9 bases. Germline CDR1 and CDR2: MRHNA and SNTAGT. There are 14 residues in the CDR3. Unmatched junction bases numbered 3, after V lost 6 bases and J lost 3 bases. This CDR3 reads CASSHRGLNQPQHF. The CDR3 bases are TGTGCCAGCAGCCACAGGGGGCTCAATCAGCCCCAGCATTTT.

For this clone: This specimen includes other DNA sequences encoding the same CDR3. The chain combines TRBV6-5 with TRBJ2-7; TRBD1 matches at 7 bases. V gave up 6 bases and J gave up 7 bases; unmatched junction bases: 15. This CDR3 has 15 residues. Germline lookup yields CDR1 MNHEY and CDR2 SVGAGI. As DNA, the CDR3 is TGTGCCAGCAGCCCCACAGGGGCCGCCTTCGGGGAGCAGTACGTC. Amino acids: CASSPTGAAFGEQYV.

V gene TRBV18 combines with J gene TRBJ2-7; the D is unclear. V lost 2 bases to trimming and J lost 3 bases, with 11 bases between them. The CDR3 sequence is 14 residues long. Germline V gene sequence: CDR1 KGHSH, CDR2 LQKENI. CDR3 sequence reads: CASSPRSQIYEQYF. The CDR3 DNA sequence: TGTGCCAGCTCACCAAGAAGTCAGATCTACGAGCAGTACTTC. The entire variable domain, with the rest obtained from reference TRBV18 and TRBJ2-7, is as follows: NAGVMQNPRHLVRRRGQEARLRCSPMKGHSHVYWYRQLPEEGLKFMVYLQKENIIDESGMPKERFSAEFPKEGPSILRIQQVVRGDSAAYFCASSPRSQIYEQYFGPGTRLTVT.

J is TRBJ2-3 and V is TRBV9; 7 bases match TRBD2. The CDR3 is 16 amino acids. V trimming: 0 bases; J trimming: 2 bases; junction bases outside the gene matches: 6. The germline gives CDR1 SGDLS, CDR2 YYNGEE. CDR3: CASSVAEGGLTDTQYF. The CDR3 DNA reads TGTGCCAGCAGCGTAGCTGAGGGAGGGCTCACAGATACGCAGTATTTT.

The V call is TRBV5-4, the J call TRBJ2-1; D is possibly TRBD2 (5 bases). Per germline, CDR1 SGHNT and CDR2 YYREEE (reference sequence). The ends were cut back, 1 base at V and 8 bases at J, with 13 bases in the middle. This CDR3 is built from 14 residues. The DNA of the CDR3 is TGTGCCAGCAGCTTGACTGGGAGTAGCGATGAGCAGTTCTTC. Protein: CASSLTGSSDEQFF.

For this clone: One end of the junction varies from germline; a read error may be responsible. Here the CDR3 reads CASSLGGGGTNNEQFF. The CDR3 DNA sequence: TGTGCTAGCAGCTTAGGAGGAGGGGGCACCAACAATGAGCAGTTCTTC. This chain links TRBV7-7 with TRBJ2-1, with D perhaps matching TRBD1 (7 bases). Germline V gene sequence: CDR1 SSHAT, CDR2 FNYEAQ (reference sequence). The CDR3 loop spans 16 amino acids.

The chain joins TRBV7-3 to TRBJ2-2; the match to TRBD2 covers 9 bases. In germline, CDR1 is SGHTA, CDR2 FQGTGA. The CDR3 consists of 14 residues. The junction had 3 bases not matched to a gene; V was cut back by 5 bases and J by 5 bases. The CDR3 loop is CASSPGLATGELFF. The CDR3 region has the DNA TGTGCCAGCAGCCCCGGACTAGCGACCGGGGAGCTGTTTTTT.

Details on this clone: An end of the junction does not agree with germline; a read error may underlie this. This rearrangement joins TRBV7-9 to TRBJ2-7; no firm D call. The V gene's germline CDR1 is SEHNR and CDR2 FQNEAQ (reference sequence). The CDR3 totals 12 residues. Here the CDR3 DNA reads TGTTCCAGCAGCTCGAACTTTTACGAGCAGTACTTC. This gives the protein CSSSSNFYEQYF.

The chain couples TRBV2 to TRBJ1-2, with D uncertain. The germline CDR1 and CDR2 sequences are SNHLY and FYNNEI. This CDR3 contains 14 residues. The V gene lost 6 bases and the J gene lost 2 bases, with 13 bases spanning the gap. CDR3 amino acids: CASSPVRSNYGYTF. In nucleotides, the CDR3 is TGTGCCAGCAGCCCGGTGCGCTCCAACTATGGCTACACCTTC.

The rearrangement joins TRBV4-2 to TRBJ1-2, with TRBD1 as a possible D gene (6 bases). The germline V and J ends were trimmed by 3 bases and 2 bases, with 22 bases remaining between them. The CDR3 consists of 18 residues. Per the germline V gene, CDR1 is LGHNA and CDR2 is YNFKEQ. CDR3 amino acids: CASSQMTGHHPENYGYTF. CDR3 DNA: TGTGCCAGCAGCCAGATGACAGGCCATCACCCTGAGAACTATGGCTACACCTTC.

The chain has TRBV29-1 and TRBJ1-3; D not resolved. This CDR3 has 11 amino acids. The germline CDR1 and CDR2 sequences are SQVTM and ANQGSEA. V was pared by 6 bases and J by 3 bases, with 6 bases between. Here the CDR3 reads CSVELGNTIYF. As DNA, the CDR3 is TGCAGCGTCGAACTTGGAAACACCATATATTTT.

The DNA for the CDR3 is TGTGCCAGCGGGAAGGGGACTGACTATGGCTACACCTTC. This translates into CASGKGTDYGYTF. The chain combines TRBV7-9 with TRBJ1-2; D perhaps matches TRBD1 (5 bases). CDR1 and CDR2 from the germline V gene are SEHNR and FQNEAQ (reference sequence). With 8 bases removed from V and 3 bases from J, the gap between germline ends came to 13 bases. The CDR3 loop spans 13 amino acids.

This chain links TRBV19 with TRBJ2-4, with 8 bases aligning to TRBD2. Germline CDR1 reads LNHDA; CDR2 reads SQIVND (reference sequence). V lost 3 bases and J lost 6; bases outside the gene matches: 4. CDR3 length equals 14 residues. The CDR3 protein is CASSISGGGNIQYF. As DNA, the CDR3 is TGTGCCAGTAGTATTTCGGGGGGGGGAAACATTCAGTACTTC.